A single sample is the source of the 10 T cell receptor beta chains below, sequenced in a study of T cells after yellow fever vaccination. Each CDR3 protein gets one entry after TCRdb re-called the 5' RACE reads with MiXCR. The sample shows about 360,000 distinct CDR3 sequences, over 5% of them seen only once. Here the sequenced sample was PBMCs, taken 5 days after the yellow fever booster vaccination. These receptors were obtained from a man aged 25-40 years who received the YFV17D yellow fever vaccine.

This clonotype appeared a few times. CDR3 nucleotide sequence: TGTGCCAGCAGCTTGCGGACAGGGAATGAGCAGTTCTTC. Translated: CASSLRTGNEQFF. The rearrangement links TRBV7-2 to TRBJ2-1; 8 bases match TRBD1. The V and J ends lost 3 bases and 7 bases, in that order; junction bases with no gene match: 2. Germline V gene sequence: CDR1 SGHTA, CDR2 FQGNSA. CDR3 length: 13 residues.

This clonotype was observed a few times. The chain has TRBV11-2 and TRBJ2-7; no clear D gene. V shed 4 bases and J shed 3 bases, with 13 bases lying between them. The CDR3 sequence is 14 residues long. Germline lookup yields CDR1 SGHAT and CDR2 FQNNGV. This chain's CDR3 is CASSSVLSGYEQYF. The CDR3 DNA follows: TGTGCCAGCAGCTCCGTTTTAAGTGGCTACGAGCAGTACTTC.

V usage is TRBV5-4 and J usage is TRBJ2-7; the match to TRBD2 covers 8 bases. From germline, CDR1 is SGHNT and CDR2 YYREEE (reference sequence). The ends lost 1 base at V and 7 bases at J; junction bases unmatched: 4. The CDR3 spans 13 residues. The CDR3: CASSLSGSAEQYF. The CDR3 coding sequence is TGTGCCAGCAGCTTGAGCGGGAGTGCTGAGCAGTACTTC.

In its sample, this clonotype was seen many times. The chain carries TRBV12-3 or TRBV12-4 and TRBJ1-5; D unresolved. The CDR3 loop spans 13 amino acids. The ends were cut back, 7 bases at V and 11 bases at J, with 18 bases in the middle. CDR3 sequence reads: CASTLGRGSSQHF. CDR3 nucleotides: TGTGCCAGCACCCTCGGCCGGGGATCGTCCCAGCATTTT.

This clonotype has ten or more counts. The chain carries TRBV3-1 and TRBJ2-5; TRBD2 is a possible D gene (5 bases). V lost 0 bases, J lost 2 bases, and 13 bases lay in between. CDR1 is LGHDT and CDR2 is YNNKEL in the germline V gene (reference sequence). The CDR3 consists of 16 residues. This CDR3 is CASSQDKAAIQETQYF. CDR3 bases: TGTGCCAGCAGCCAAGATAAAGCGGCCATACAAGAGACCCAGTACTTC.

V gene TRBV20-1 combines with J gene TRBJ2-3; TRBD2 matches at 8 bases. Trimming cost V 3 bases and J 1 base; bases outside gene matches: 3. Germline CDR1 and CDR2: DFQATT and SNEGSKA (reference sequence). The CDR3 spans 14 residues. The CDR3, as DNA: TGCAGTGCTAGGAAGACTAGCGGCACAGATACGCAGTATTTT. This sequence encodes CSARKTSGTDTQYF.

In its sample, this clonotype was seen many times. The chain combines TRBV19 with TRBJ2-5; 13 bases map to TRBD2. The CDR3 sequence is 14 residues long. Germline V CDR1 and CDR2: LNHDA, SQIVND (reference sequence). V gave up 6 bases and J gave up 5 bases; unmatched junction bases: 3. CDR3 coding DNA: TGTGCCAGTAGCCCGACTAGCGGGAGGGAGACCCAGTACTTC. Protein: CASSPTSGRETQYF.

Remarks on this clonotype: This may arise from a read error, as a much more abundant clone is one base away. This chain links TRBV6-1 with TRBJ2-7; no definite D call. This CDR3 region has 15 residues. Germline-derived CDR1 and CDR2 are MNHNS and SASEGT. The CDR3 sequence: CGSSPGLNPPYEQYF. CDR3 DNA sequence: TGTGGCAGCAGCCCCGGGCTCAACCCGCCCTACGAGCAGTACTTC.

This chain joins TRBV7-8 and TRBJ2-1; D not certain. The V and J ends lost 2 bases and 12 bases respectively, with 20 bases between them. Germline lookup yields CDR1 SGHVS and CDR2 FQNEAQ. The CDR3 runs 15 residues. CDR3 bases: TGTGCCAGCAGCTTAATAACAGAGTACAATGAGTGGCAGTTCTTC. It codes for CASSLITEYNEWQFF.

Concerning this clonotype: No conserved phenylalanine or tryptophan ends this CDR3, so it is likely a read error. The chain carries TRBV29-1 and TRBJ1-1, with unresolved D. Trimming shortened V by 4 bases and J by 5 bases, and 5 bases separated the two germline ends. Germline CDR1 SQVTM, CDR2 ANQGSEA. The CDR3 totals 10 residues. The CDR3 coding sequence is TGCAGCGTTGCCGGGACTGAAGCTTTCTCT. Translated, it gives CSVAGTEAFS.